This T cell receptor (beta chain) was obtained from a study of blood T cell repertoires in COVID-19. Study-level background: Samples representing acute and convalescent COVID-19 were sourced from the United States, Italy and Spain. In each case, the material was cDNA or gDNA derived from T cells, B-cell-depleted T cells, or PBMCs.

Original handling: Amplified reference gene primers provided the basis for estimating nucleated cell counts. Sequenced by immunoSEQ multiplex PCR; TCRdb stores in-frame clones only, minus some. V and J calls and clone size are copied from that table; D and trimming were computed from the DNA. Among over 110,000 clones listed, roughly 80% were seen once. The CDR3 extends over 16 amino acids. CDR1 is SGHTS, CDR2 YDEGEE, per germline. The junction had 7 bases not matched to a gene; V was cut back by 4 bases and J by 0 bases. V is TRBV5-8 and J is TRBJ2-4; 7 bases align to TRBD1. The clonotype comes from a man between 70 and 80 years old who had recovered from COVID-19. Sequencing was carried out using peripheral blood. CDR3 DNA: TGTGCCAGCAGCACCGACAGGGTTTTAGCCAAAAACATTCAGTACTTC. It is translated as CASSTDRVLAKNIQYF.